These 23 T cell receptor beta chains were sequenced from one sample in a study of human CD8 memory T cell subsets. Construction of TCR beta libraries was accomplished by means of UMI-labeled 5' RACE. After re-calling the 5' RACE reads, TCRdb lists one entry per CDR3 protein, DNA absent. Found here are about 17,000 distinct CDR3 sequences; the top ten clones hold about 5.2%. Input material: CD8+ stem-like memory T cells (TSCM and TCM) sorted from PBMCs. The sample's subset: stem-like memory CD8 T cells (TSTEM), CCR7+ PD-1- TIGIT-. These receptors originate from a human donor in good health.

This rearrangement joins TRBV6-6 to TRBJ2-3; lacking DNA, the TRBD1 call made by TCRdb goes unchecked. Germline lookup yields CDR1 MNHNY and CDR2 SVGAGI (reference sequence). This CDR3 spans 13 amino acids. CDR3 sequence: CASSGAYTDTQYF.

The chain joins TRBV4-2 to TRBJ2-1; the TRBD1 assignment by TCRdb is unverifiable without DNA. Germline values: CDR1 LGHNA, CDR2 YNFKEQ. The CDR3 length is 16 residues. This chain's CDR3 is CASSQDWGVFSNEQFF.

This chain uses TRBV6-6 with TRBJ2-2; TCRdb's D gene call, TRBD1, goes unchecked for lack of DNA. Germline loops: CDR1 MNHNY, CDR2 SVGAGI (reference sequence). This CDR3 region has 17 residues. The CDR3 reads CASTTSPGQGFTGELFF.

The rearrangement links TRBV5-6 to TRBJ2-7; absent DNA, TCRdb's TRBD2 call cannot be checked. This CDR3 contains 15 residues. Germline V gives CDR1 SGHDT, CDR2 YYEEEE. CDR3 sequence reads: CASSFGGGQDYEQYF.

The rearrangement uses TRBV3-1 and TRBJ2-5; the TCRdb call, TRBD1, lacks DNA for checking. CDR3 length: 16 amino acids. CDR1 is LGHDT, CDR2 YNNKEL, per germline (reference sequence). The CDR3 region is CASSHDQGLVGETQYF.

The V gene is TRBV5-1, the J gene TRBJ2-6; TCRdb lists TRBD2, though no DNA is available to test this call. CDR3 size: 18 residues. CDR1 is SGHRS and CDR2 is YFSETQ in the germline V gene. CDR3 residues: CASSLGTSGISGANVLTF. Drawing the rest from reference TRBV5-1 and TRBJ2-6, the complete variable domain is KAGVTQTPRYLIKTRGQQVTLSCSPISGHRSVSWYQQTPGQGLQFLFEYFSETQRNKGNFPGRFSGRQFSNSRSEMNVSTLELGDSALYLCASSLGTSGISGANVLTFGAGSRLTVL.

The J gene is TRBJ2-1, the V gene TRBV27; TCRdb reports TRBD1, a call that lacks DNA to check it against. Germline-derived CDR1 and CDR2 are MNHEY and SMNVEV (reference sequence). There are 13 residues in the CDR3. CDR3: CASSLSGDRGMFF.

Considering frequency, this clonotype is medium-sized (0.01 to 0.1%). The chain links TRBV6-2 or TRBV6-3 to TRBJ2-7. This CDR3 is built from 12 residues. The germline CDR1 and CDR2 sequences are MNHEY and SVGEGT. The chain's CDR3 is CASSRGTDEQYF.

V is TRBV29-1 and J is TRBJ1-2; TCRdb gives TRBD1 as the D gene, but with no DNA this cannot be confirmed. The V gene's germline CDR1 is SQVTM and CDR2 ANQGSEA. The CDR3 totals 12 residues. The CDR3 sequence is CSVGQGIYGYTF.

This chain connects TRBV5-6 to TRBJ2-3; the D call from TCRdb, TRBD2, cannot be confirmed without DNA. CDR1 is SGHDT and CDR2 is YYEEEE in the germline V gene. CDR3 length: 16 residues. The CDR3 loop reads CASSSRTSGRGDTQYF.

CDR3 sequence reads: CASSLQRDPDTQYF. The rearrangement joins TRBV12-3 or TRBV12-4 to TRBJ2-3; TCRdb gives TRBD2 as the D gene, but with no DNA this cannot be confirmed. The CDR3 consists of 14 residues.

The chain is built from TRBV27 and TRBJ2-3; there is no DNA to check the TCRdb D call of TRBD2. CDR1 is MNHEY, CDR2 SMNVEV, per germline (reference sequence). The CDR3 runs to 13 residues. The CDR3 here is CASSALLASTQYF.

The rearrangement joins TRBV7-9 to TRBJ1-1; lacking DNA, the TRBD1 call made by TCRdb goes unchecked. The length of the CDR3 is 15 residues. Germline values: CDR1 SEHNR, CDR2 FQNEAQ (reference sequence). CDR3: CASSLGGGVNTEAFF.

The chain carries TRBV24-1 and TRBJ2-5. The germline gives CDR1 KGHDR, CDR2 SFDVKD. This CDR3 has 14 residues. This CDR3 is CATSANSQQETQYF.

V is TRBV7-2 and J is TRBJ2-3; TCRdb's D gene call, TRBD2, goes unchecked for lack of DNA. Per the germline V gene, CDR1 is SGHTA and CDR2 is FQGNSA. This CDR3 comprises 16 residues. CDR3 sequence: CASSLARPGPTDTQYF. Complete variable domain (other parts from reference TRBV7-2 and TRBJ2-3): GAGVSQSPSNKVTEKGKDVELRCDPISGHTALYWYRQSLGQGLEFLIYFQGNSAPDKSGLPSDRFSAERTGGSVSTLTIQRTQQEDSAVYLCASSLARPGPTDTQYFGPGTRLTVL.

The chain has TRBV20-1 and TRBJ1-5; as DNA is missing, the TRBD1 call by TCRdb cannot be tested. In germline, CDR1 is DFQATT, CDR2 SNEGSKA (reference sequence). This CDR3 region has 15 residues. CDR3 protein: CSAEERQASNQPQHF.

By frequency, this clonotype registers medium-sized (0.01 to 0.1%). The rearrangement links TRBV4-1 to TRBJ2-2; the D call from TCRdb, TRBD1, cannot be confirmed without DNA. The germline CDR1 and CDR2 sequences are MGHRA and YSYEKL. The CDR3 length is 17 residues. The CDR3 sequence is CASSQTPGGQNTGELFF.

The chain recombines TRBV14 with TRBJ1-2; TCRdb selects TRBD1, and the lack of DNA leaves this call unchecked. This CDR3 contains 16 residues. Germline loops: CDR1 SGHDN, CDR2 FVKESK. This CDR3 reads CASSQDSMGHLGGYTF.

V and J are TRBV4-1 and TRBJ2-7. The CDR3 consists of 14 residues. Germline values: CDR1 MGHRA, CDR2 YSYEKL. CDR3 amino acids: CASSQVQDSYEQYF.

V and J are TRBV28 and TRBJ1-3; TCRdb returns TRBD1, unconfirmable since there is no DNA. The germline V gene encodes CDR1 MDHEN and CDR2 SYDVKM. The CDR3 length is 18 residues. The CDR3: CASSFPSTSESSGNTIYF.

The chain recombines TRBV10-2 with TRBJ2-7; TCRdb proposes TRBD1, but this gene call is untestable without DNA. Looked up from germline, CDR1 is WSHSY and CDR2 is SAAADI. The CDR3 is made up of 13 amino acids. CDR3 in amino acids: CASQGQGSYEQYF.

In terms of frequency, this clonotype is medium-sized. This chain connects TRBV12-3 or TRBV12-4 to TRBJ1-1; the D call of TRBD1 rests on TCRdb alone, since no DNA is present to check it. This CDR3 is built from 13 residues. The CDR3 loop is CASSMGGATEAFF.

V usage is TRBV20-1 and J usage is TRBJ2-1; no DNA is available, so the TRBD2 call from TCRdb remains unchecked. The CDR3 is 15 residues long. Germline loops: CDR1 DFQATT, CDR2 SNEGSKA (reference sequence). CDR3 residues: CSARDGTSGHNEQFF.